This T cell receptor (beta chain) is drawn from a study of blood T cell repertoires in COVID-19. Overall study context: Samples representing acute and convalescent COVID-19 were sourced from the United States, Italy and Spain. T cells, B-cell-depleted T cells, or PBMCs supplied cDNA or gDNA.

Original processing notes: Reference gene primer amplification gave nucleated cell count estimates. Sequencing used immunoSEQ multiplex PCR; TCRdb keeps in-frame clones, though not all of them. D and trimming come from the DNA, and the V and J calls and clone size come from that table. The sample shows about 230,000 clones, roughly 80% of them seen only once. This CDR3 comprises 15 residues. Germline CDR1 and CDR2: LNHDA and SQIVND (reference sequence). The V and J ends lost 2 bases and 4 bases respectively, with 14 bases between them. The sequenced sample consisted of peripheral blood. The sequence was obtained from a woman older than 75 with active or convalescent COVID-19. J is TRBJ1-2 and V is TRBV19, with D possibly TRBD1 on 6 matching bases. CDR3 DNA sequence: TGTGCCAGTAGTATATTCACCGACAGGAGCTATGGCTACACCTTC. Translating gives CASSIFTDRSYGYTF.